Listed below are T cell receptor beta chains from one sample, sequenced in a study of blood T cell repertoires in COVID-19. The table came from immunoSEQ multiplex PCR; TCRdb's copy has only in-frame clones and leaves some out. The data contain fewer than 250,000 clones, roughly 78% of them singletons. The sample consisted of peripheral blood. These receptors were taken from a woman aged 40 to 50 with acute or convalescent COVID-19. Each CDR3 is given with its conserved first and last residue. Fields, in order: V gene, CDR3 protein.

v_call: TRBV2
cdr3_aa: CASSEWGRGDGYTF

v_call: TRBV30
cdr3_aa: CAWSPGQANQPQHF

v_call: TRBV5-6
cdr3_aa: CASSSTSGGAEDTQYF

v_call: TRBV6-5
cdr3_aa: CASRKNRGTGELFF

v_call: TRBV20-1
cdr3_aa: CSARVGGEQFF

v_call: TRBV5-5
cdr3_aa: CASSFRTGRSTDTQYF

v_call: TRBV5-1
cdr3_aa: CASRTQGAFDNEQFF

v_call: TRBV6-5
cdr3_aa: CASSYGRVGTEAFF

v_call: TRBV10-3
cdr3_aa: CAISENGNTEAFF

v_call: TRBV7-3
cdr3_aa: CASSSTGELFF